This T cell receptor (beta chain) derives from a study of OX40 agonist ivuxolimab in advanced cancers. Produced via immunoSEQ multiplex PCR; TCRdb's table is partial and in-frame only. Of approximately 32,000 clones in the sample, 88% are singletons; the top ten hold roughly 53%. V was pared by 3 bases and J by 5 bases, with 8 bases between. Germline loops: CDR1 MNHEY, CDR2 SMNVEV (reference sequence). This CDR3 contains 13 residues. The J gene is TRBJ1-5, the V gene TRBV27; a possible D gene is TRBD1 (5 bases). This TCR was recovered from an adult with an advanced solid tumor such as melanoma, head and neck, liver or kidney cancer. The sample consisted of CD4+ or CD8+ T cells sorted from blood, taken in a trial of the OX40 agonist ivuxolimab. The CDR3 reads CASSFGADQPQHF. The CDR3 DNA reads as TGTGCCAGCAGTTTCGGGGCTGATCAGCCCCAGCATTTT.